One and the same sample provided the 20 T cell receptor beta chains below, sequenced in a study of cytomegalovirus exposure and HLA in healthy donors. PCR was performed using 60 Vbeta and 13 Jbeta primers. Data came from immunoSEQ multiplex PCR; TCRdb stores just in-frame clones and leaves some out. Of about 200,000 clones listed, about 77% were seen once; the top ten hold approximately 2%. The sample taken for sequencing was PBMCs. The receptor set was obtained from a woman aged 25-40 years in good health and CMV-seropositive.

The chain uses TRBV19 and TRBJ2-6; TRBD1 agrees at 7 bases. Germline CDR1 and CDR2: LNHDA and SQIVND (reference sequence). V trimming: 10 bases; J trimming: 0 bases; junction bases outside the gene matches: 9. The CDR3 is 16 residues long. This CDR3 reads CATWTGAYSGANVLTF. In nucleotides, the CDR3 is TGTGCCACGTGGACAGGTGCATACTCTGGGGCCAACGTCCTGACTTTC.

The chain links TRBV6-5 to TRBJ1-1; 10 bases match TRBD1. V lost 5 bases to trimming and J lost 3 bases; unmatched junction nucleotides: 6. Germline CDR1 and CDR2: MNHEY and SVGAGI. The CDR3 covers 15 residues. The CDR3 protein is CASSGGQGGYTEAFF. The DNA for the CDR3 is TGTGCCAGCAGTGGCGGACAGGGGGGGTACACTGAAGCTTTCTTT.

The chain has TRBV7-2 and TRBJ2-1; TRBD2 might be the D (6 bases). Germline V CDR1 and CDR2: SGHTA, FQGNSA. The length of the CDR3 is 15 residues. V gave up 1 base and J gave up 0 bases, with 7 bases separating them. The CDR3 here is CASSLVEGSYNEQFF. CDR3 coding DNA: TGTGCCAGCAGCTTAGTGGAGGGCTCCTACAATGAGCAGTTCTTC.

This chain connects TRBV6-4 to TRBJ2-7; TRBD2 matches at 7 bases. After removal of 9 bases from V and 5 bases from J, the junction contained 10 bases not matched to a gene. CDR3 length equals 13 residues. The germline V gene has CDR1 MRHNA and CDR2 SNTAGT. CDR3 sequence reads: CAREAGRWDEQYF. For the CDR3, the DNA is TGTGCCAGGGAAGCGGGGAGATGGGACGAGCAGTACTTC.

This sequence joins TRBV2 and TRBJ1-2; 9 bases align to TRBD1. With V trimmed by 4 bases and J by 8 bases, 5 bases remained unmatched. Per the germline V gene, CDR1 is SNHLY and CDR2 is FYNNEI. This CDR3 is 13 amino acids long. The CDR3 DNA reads TGTGCCAGCAGTGTACAGGGGGCAGGGGGCTACACCTTC. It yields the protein CASSVQGAGGYTF.

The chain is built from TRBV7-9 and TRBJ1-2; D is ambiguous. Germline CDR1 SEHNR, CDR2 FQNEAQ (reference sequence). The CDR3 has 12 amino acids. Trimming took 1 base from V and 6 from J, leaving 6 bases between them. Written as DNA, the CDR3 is TGTGCCAGCAGCTTAGGTCCGGATGGCTACACCTTC. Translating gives CASSLGPDGYTF.

CDR3 DNA sequence: TGTGCCTGGAGTGTACCTACCGGGGTAACTAATGAAAAACTGTTTTTT. Amino acid sequence: CAWSVPTGVTNEKLFF. This chain connects TRBV30 to TRBJ1-4; D not resolved. This CDR3 is built from 16 residues. The V end lost 0 bases, the J end lost 1 base, and 12 bases lay between the germline ends. Germline V gene lookup returns CDR1 GTSNPN and CDR2 SVGIG (reference sequence).

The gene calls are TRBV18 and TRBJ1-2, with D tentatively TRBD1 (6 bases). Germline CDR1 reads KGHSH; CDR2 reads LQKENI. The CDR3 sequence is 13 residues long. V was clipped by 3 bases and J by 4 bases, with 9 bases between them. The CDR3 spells CASSPLDSYGYTF. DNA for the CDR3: TGTGCCAGCTCACCTCTGGACAGCTATGGCTACACCTTC.

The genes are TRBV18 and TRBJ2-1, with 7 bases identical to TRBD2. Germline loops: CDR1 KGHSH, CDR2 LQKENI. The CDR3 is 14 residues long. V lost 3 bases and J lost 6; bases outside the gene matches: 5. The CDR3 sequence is CASSPSGAANEQFF. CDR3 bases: TGTGCCAGCTCACCCAGCGGGGCAGCCAATGAGCAGTTCTTC.

The CDR3 coding sequence is TGTGCCAGCAGCTTAACGGGACTAGCCGCCTACGAGCAGTACTTC. Protein sequence: CASSLTGLAAYEQYF. The chain employs TRBV7-2 and TRBJ2-7; 9 bases fit TRBD2. The V segment lost 2 bases and the J segment 2 bases; nucleotides outside the gene matches: 4. Germline V gives CDR1 SGHTA, CDR2 FQGNSA. This CDR3 comprises 15 residues.

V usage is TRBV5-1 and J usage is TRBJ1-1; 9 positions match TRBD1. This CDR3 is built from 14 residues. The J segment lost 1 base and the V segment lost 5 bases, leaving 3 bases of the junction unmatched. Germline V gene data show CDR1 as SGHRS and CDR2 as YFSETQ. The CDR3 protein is CASRTTGGNTEAFF. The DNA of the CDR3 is TGCGCCAGCAGGACGACAGGGGGGAACACTGAAGCTTTCTTT.

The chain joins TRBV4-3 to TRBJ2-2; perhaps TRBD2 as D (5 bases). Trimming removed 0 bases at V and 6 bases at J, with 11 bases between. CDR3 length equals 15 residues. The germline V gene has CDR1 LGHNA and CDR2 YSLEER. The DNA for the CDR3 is TGCGCCAGCAGCCAAGACCGGGATTTGGCCGGGGAGCTGTTTTTT. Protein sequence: CASSQDRDLAGELFF.

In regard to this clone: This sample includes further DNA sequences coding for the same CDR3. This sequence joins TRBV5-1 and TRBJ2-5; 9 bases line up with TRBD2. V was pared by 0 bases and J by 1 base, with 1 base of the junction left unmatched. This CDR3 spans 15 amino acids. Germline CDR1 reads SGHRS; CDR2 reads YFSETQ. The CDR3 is CASSLGLAVQETQYF. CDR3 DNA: TGCGCCAGCAGCTTGGGACTAGCGGTCCAAGAGACCCAGTACTTC.

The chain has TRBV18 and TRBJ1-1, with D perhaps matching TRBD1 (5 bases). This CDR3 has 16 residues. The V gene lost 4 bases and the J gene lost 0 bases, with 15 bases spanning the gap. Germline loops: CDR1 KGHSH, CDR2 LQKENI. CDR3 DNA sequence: TGTGCCAGCTCACGATTTCAGGGAGGCATGAACACTGAAGCTTTCTTT. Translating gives CASSRFQGGMNTEAFF.

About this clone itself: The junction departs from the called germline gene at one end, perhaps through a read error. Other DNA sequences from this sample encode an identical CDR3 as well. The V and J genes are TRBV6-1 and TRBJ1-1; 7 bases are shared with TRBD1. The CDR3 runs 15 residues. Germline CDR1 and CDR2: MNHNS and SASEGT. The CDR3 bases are TGTGCCAGCAGTGTCAGGGGGTTAGGGAACACTGAAGCCTTCTTT. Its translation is CASSVRGLGNTEAFF.

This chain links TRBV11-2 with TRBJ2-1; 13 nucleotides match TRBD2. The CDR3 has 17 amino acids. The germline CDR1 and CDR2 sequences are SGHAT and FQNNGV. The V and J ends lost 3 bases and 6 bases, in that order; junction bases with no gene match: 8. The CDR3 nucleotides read TGTGCCAGCAGCTTGACTAGCGGGGGGCTACTTTCCAATGAGCAGTTCTTC. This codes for CASSLTSGGLLSNEQFF.

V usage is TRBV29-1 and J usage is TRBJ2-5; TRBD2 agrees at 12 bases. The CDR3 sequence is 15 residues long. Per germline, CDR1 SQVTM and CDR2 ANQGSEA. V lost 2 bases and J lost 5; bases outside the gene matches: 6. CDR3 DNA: TGCAGCGTTGAATGGCTAGCGGGGGGGCTGGAGACCCAGTACTTC. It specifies CSVEWLAGGLETQYF.

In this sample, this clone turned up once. CDR3: CASSSRGNKGDEQFF. CDR3 DNA sequence: TGTGCCAGCAGCTCTAGGGGAAACAAAGGTGATGAGCAGTTCTTC. The chain recombines TRBV7-8 with TRBJ2-1, with D tentatively TRBD1 (5 bases). The CDR3 spans 15 residues. The germline V gene has CDR1 SGHVS and CDR2 FQNEAQ. V lost 4 bases and J 8 bases, leaving 18 bases between the germline ends.

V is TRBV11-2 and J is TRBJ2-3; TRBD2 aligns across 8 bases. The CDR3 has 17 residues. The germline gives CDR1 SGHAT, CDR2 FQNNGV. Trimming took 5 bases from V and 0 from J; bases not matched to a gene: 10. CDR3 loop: CASSDLGASGSTDTQYF. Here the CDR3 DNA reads TGTGCCAGCAGCGACCTCGGGGCTAGCGGGAGCACAGATACGCAGTATTTT. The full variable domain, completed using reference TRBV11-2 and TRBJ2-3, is EAGVAQSPRYKIIEKRQSVAFWCNPISGHATLYWYQQILGQGPKLLIQFQNNGVVDDSQLPKDRFSAERLKGVDSTLKIQPAKLEDSAVYLCASSDLGASGSTDTQYFGPGTRLTVL.

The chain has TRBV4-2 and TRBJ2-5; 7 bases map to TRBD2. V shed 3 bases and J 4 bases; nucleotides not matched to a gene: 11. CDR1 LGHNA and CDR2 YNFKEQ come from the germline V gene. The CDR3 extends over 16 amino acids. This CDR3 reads CASSQSGGGRAETQYF. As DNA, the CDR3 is TGTGCCAGCAGCCAGTCGGGCGGCGGGAGAGCAGAGACCCAGTACTTC.